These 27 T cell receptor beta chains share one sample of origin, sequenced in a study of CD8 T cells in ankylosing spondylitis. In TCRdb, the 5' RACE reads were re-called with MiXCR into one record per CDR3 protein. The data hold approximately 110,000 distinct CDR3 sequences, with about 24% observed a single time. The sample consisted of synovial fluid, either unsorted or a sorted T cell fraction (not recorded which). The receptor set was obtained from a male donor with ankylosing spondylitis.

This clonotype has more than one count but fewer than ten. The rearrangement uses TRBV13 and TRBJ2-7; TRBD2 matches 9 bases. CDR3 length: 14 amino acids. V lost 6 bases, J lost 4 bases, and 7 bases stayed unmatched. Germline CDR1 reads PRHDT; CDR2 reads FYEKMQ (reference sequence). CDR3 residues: CASRQAGGPYEQYV. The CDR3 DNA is TGTGCCAGCAGACAAGCGGGAGGACCTTACGAGCAGTACGTC.

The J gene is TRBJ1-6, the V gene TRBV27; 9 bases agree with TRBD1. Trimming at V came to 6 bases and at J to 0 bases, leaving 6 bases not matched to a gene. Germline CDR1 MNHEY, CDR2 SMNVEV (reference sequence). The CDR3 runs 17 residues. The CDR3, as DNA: TGTGCCAGCAGCTACAGGGGGCTGAGCTCCTATAATTCACCCCTCCACTTT. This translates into CASSYRGLSSYNSPLHF.

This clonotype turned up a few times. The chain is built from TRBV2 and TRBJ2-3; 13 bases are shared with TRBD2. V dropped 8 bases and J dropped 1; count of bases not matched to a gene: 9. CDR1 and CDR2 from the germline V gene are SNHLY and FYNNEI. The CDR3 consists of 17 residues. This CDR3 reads CASAGLAGVDGTDTQYF. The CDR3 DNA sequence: TGTGCCAGCGCTGGACTAGCGGGAGTTGACGGCACAGATACGCAGTATTTT. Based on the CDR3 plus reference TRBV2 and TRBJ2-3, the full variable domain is EPEVTQTPSHQVTQMGQEVILRCVPISNHLYFYWYRQILGQKVEFLVSFYNNEISEKSEIFDDQFSVERPDGSNFTLKIRSTKLEDSAMYFCASAGLAGVDGTDTQYFGPGTRLTVL.

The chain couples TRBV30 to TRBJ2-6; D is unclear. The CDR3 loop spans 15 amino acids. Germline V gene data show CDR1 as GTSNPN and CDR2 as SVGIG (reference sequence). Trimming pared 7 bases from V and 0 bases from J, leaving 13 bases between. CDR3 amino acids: CASAIYPSGANVLTF. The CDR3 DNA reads TGTGCCTCCGCCATCTACCCCTCTGGGGCCAACGTCCTGACTTTC.

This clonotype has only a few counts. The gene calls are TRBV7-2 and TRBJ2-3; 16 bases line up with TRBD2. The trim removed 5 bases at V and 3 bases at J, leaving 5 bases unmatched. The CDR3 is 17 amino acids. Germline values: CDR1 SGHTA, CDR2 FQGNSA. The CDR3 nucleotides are TGTGCCAGCAGCCAGGGACTAGCGGGAGGGAAGACAGATACGCAGTATTTT. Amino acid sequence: CASSQGLAGGKTDTQYF.

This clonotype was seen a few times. Here the CDR3 reads CSAKQIYTEAFF. CDR3 nucleotide sequence: TGCAGCGCCAAACAGATTTACACTGAAGCTTTCTTT. V gene TRBV29-1 combines with J gene TRBJ1-1; D not resolved. This CDR3 region has 12 residues. V shed 7 bases and J shed 3 bases, with 12 bases lying between them. Germline V gives CDR1 SQVTM, CDR2 ANQGSEA. Supplemented by reference TRBV29-1 and TRBJ1-1, the full variable domain reads SAVISQKPSRDICQRGTSLTIQCQVDSQVTMMFWYRQQPGQSLTLIATANQGSEATYESGFVIDKFPISRPNLTFSTLTVSNMSPEDSSIYLCSAKQIYTEAFFGQGTRLTVV.

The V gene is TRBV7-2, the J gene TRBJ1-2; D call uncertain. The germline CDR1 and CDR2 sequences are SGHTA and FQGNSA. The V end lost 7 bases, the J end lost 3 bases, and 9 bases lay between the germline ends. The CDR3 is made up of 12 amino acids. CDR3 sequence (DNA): TGTGCCAGCAAGCGGACGGACTATGGCTACACCTTC. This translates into CASKRTDYGYTF. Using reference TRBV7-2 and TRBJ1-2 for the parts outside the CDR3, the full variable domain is GAGVSQSPSNKVTEKGKDVELRCDPISGHTALYWYRQSLGQGLEFLIYFQGNSAPDKSGLPSDRFSAERTGGSVSTLTIQRTQQEDSAVYLCASKRTDYGYTFGSGTRLTVV.

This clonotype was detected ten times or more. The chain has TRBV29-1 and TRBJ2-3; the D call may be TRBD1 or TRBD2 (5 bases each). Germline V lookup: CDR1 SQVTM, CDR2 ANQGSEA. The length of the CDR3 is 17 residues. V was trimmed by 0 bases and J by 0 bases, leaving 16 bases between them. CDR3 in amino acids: CSVEDRGASASTDTQYF. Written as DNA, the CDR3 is TGCAGCGTTGAAGATCGAGGGGCGAGCGCTAGCACAGATACGCAGTATTTT.

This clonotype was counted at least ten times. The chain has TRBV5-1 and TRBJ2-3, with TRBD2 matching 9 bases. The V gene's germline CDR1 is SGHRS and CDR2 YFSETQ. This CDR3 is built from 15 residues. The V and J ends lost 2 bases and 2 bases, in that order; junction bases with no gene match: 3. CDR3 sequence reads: CASSFGTSTTDTQYF. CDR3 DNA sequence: TGCGCCAGCAGCTTTGGGACTAGCACCACAGATACGCAGTATTTT.

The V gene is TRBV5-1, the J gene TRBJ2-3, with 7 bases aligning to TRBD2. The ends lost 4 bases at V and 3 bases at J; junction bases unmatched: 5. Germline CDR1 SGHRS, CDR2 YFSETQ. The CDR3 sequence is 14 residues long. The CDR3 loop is CASSLQRETDTQYF. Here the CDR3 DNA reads TGCGCCAGCAGCCTACAGCGGGAAACAGATACGCAGTATTTT.

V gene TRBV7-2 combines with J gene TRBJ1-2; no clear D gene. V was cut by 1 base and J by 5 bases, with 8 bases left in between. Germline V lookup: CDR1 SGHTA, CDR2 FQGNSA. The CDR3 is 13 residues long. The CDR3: CASSLGWTYGYTF. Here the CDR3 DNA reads TGTGCCAGCAGCTTAGGCTGGACTTATGGCTACACCTTC.

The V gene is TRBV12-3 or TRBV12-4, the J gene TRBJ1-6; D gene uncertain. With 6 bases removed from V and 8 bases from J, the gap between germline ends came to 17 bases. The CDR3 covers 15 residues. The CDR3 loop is CASSFRGLPDSPLHF. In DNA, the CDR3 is TGTGCCAGCAGCTTTAGAGGGCTCCCCGATTCACCCCTCCACTTT.

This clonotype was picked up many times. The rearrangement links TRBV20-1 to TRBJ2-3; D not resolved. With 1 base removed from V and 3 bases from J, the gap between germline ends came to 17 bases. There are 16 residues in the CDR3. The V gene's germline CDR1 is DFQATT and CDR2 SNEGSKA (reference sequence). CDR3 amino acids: CSARVSTSIMTDTQYF. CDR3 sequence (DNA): TGCAGTGCTAGAGTGTCTACCTCTATAATGACAGATACGCAGTATTTT.

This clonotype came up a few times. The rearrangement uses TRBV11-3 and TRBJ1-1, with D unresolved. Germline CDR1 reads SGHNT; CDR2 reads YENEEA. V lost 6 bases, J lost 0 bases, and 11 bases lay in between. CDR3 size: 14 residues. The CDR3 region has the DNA TGTGCCAGCAGTCTAAGGGTATTGAACACTGAAGCTTTCTTT. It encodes CASSLRVLNTEAFF.

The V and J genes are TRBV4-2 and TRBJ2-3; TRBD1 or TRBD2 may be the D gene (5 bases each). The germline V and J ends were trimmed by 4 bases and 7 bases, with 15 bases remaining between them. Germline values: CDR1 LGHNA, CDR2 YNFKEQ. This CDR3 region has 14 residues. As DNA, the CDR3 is TGTGCCAGCAGCCCCATGGGGGAGAGATATACGCAGTATTTT. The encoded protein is CASSPMGERYTQYF.

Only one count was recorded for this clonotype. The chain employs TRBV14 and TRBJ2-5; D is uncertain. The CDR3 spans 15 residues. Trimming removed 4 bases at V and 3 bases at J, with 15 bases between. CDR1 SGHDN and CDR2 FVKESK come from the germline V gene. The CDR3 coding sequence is TGTGCCAGCAGCCCAATGCTGGGTTTTAAAGAGACCCAGTACTTC. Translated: CASSPMLGFKETQYF.

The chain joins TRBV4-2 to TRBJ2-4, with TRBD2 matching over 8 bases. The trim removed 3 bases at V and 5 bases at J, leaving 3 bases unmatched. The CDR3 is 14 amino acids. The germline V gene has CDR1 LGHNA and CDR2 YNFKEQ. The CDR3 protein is CASSQLAGQNIQYF. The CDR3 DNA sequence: TGTGCCAGCAGCCAGTTAGCGGGACAAAACATTCAGTACTTC.

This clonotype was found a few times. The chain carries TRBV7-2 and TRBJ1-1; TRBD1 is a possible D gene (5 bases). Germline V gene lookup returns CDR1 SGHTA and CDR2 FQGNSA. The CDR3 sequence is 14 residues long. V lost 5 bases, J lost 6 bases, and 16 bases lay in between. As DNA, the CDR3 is TGTGCCAGCAGCAGAGAGGGATGGGGCGCTGAAGCTTTCTTT. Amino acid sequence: CASSREGWGAEAFF.

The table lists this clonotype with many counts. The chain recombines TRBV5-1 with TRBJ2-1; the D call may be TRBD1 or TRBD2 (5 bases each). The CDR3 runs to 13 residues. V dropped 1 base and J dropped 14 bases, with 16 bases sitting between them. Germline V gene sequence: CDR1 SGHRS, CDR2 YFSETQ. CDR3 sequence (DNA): TGCGCCAGCAGCTTGTCACCCGGGGCTGGGGAGTTCTTC. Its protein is CASSLSPGAGEFF.

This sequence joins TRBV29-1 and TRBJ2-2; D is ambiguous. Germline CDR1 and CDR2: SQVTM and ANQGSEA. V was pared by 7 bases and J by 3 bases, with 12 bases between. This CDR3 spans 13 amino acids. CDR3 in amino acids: CSGRLTDTGELFF. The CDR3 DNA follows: TGCAGCGGCCGCCTAACGGACACCGGGGAGCTGTTTTTT.

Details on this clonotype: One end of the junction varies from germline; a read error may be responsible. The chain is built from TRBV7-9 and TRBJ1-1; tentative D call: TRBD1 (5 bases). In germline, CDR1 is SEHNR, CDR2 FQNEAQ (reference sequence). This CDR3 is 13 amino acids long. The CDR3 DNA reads TGTGCCAGCAGCCTTCAGGGATTCACTGAAGTTTTCTTT. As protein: CASSLQGFTEVFF.

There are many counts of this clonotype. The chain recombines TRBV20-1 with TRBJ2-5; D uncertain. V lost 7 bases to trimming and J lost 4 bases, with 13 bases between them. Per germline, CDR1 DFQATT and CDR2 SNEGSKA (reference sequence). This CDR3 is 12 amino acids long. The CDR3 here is CSVGRNIETQYF. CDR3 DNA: TGCAGTGTCGGCAGGAACATAGAGACCCAGTACTTC.

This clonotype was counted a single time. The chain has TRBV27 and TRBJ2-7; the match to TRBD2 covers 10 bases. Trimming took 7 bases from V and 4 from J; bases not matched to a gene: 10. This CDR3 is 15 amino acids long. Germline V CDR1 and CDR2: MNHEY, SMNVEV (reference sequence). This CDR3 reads CASTATGSGRYEQYF. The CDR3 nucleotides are TGTGCCAGCACCGCTACGGGTAGCGGGAGGTACGAGCAGTACTTC.

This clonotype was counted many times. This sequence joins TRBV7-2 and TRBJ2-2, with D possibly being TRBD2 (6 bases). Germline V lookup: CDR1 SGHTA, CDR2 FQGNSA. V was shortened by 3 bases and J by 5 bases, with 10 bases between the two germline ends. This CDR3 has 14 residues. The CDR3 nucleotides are TGTGCCAGCAGCTTCTCGGCGGGGACCGGGGAGCTGTTTTTT. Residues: CASSFSAGTGELFF.

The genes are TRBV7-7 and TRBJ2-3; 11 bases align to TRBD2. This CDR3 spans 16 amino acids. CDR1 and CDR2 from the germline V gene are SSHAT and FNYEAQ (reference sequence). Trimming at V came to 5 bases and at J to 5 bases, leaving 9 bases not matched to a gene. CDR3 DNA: TGTGCCAGCAGCCCTCGACTAGCGGGGCAGGGAGATACGCAGTATTTT. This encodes CASSPRLAGQGDTQYF. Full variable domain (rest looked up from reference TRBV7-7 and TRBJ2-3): GAGVSQSPRYKVTKRGQDVTLRCDPISSHATLYWYQQALGQGPEFLTYFNYEAQPDKSGLPSDRFSAERPEGSISTLTIQRTEQRDSAMYRCASSPRLAGQGDTQYFGPGTRLTVL.

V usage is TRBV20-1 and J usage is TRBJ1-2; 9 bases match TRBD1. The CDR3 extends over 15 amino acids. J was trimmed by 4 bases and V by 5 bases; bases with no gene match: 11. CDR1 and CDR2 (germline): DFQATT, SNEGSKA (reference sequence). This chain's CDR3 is CSASSLTGGFYGYTF. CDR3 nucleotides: TGCAGTGCTTCCTCATTGACAGGGGGGTTCTATGGCTACACCTTC.

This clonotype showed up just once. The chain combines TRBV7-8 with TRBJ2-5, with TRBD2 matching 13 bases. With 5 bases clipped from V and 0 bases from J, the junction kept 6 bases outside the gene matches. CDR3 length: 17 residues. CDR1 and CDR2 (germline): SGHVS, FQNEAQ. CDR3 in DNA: TGTGCCAGCAGCCCAGGACTAGCGGGAGCCTACCAAGAGACCCAGTACTTC. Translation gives CASSPGLAGAYQETQYF.